These 25 T cell receptor beta chains were all obtained from the same sample, sequenced in a study of blood T cell repertoires in COVID-19. Libraries were prepared by immunoSEQ multiplex PCR; TCRdb keeps only in-frame clonotypes and omits some of them. The repertoire holds a few hundred thousand clones, 84% seen once, with 1.2% to 1.5% in the top ten. The sample comprised peripheral blood. The origin of the receptors is a woman aged 35 to 49 who had recovered from COVID-19.

The rearrangement joins TRBV19 to TRBJ2-2; 8 bases are a match to TRBD1. Germline V gene data show CDR1 as LNHDA and CDR2 as SQIVND (reference sequence). The V segment lost 2 bases and the J segment 4 bases; nucleotides outside the gene matches: 6. This CDR3 has 16 residues. CDR3 sequence reads: CASSIRTGFRTGELFF. Here the CDR3 DNA reads TGTGCCAGTAGTATAAGGACAGGGTTCCGCACCGGGGAGCTGTTTTTT.

V and J are TRBV3-1 (or the pseudogene TRBV3-2) and TRBJ2-1; no firm D call. From germline, CDR1 is LGHDT and CDR2 YNNKEL (reference sequence). V lost 0 bases and J 11 bases, leaving 14 bases between the germline ends. The CDR3 contains 14 residues. In DNA, the CDR3 is TGTGCCAGCAGCCAAGATCTCCCCGGTAAGAAGCAGTTCTTC. Translating gives CASSQDLPGKKQFF.

The chain links TRBV7-6 to TRBJ2-7; 10 bases match TRBD2. The trim removed 6 bases at V and 6 bases at J, leaving 8 bases unmatched. CDR1 is SGHVS and CDR2 is FNYEAQ in the germline V gene. The CDR3 is made up of 14 amino acids. The CDR3 DNA reads as TGTGCCAGCAGTCGAGGGACTAGCGCATCCGAGCAGTACTTC. Translating gives CASSRGTSASEQYF.

This chain connects TRBV3-1 (or the pseudogene TRBV3-2) to TRBJ2-1, with 12 bases fitting TRBD2. The CDR3 length is 16 residues. The trim removed 1 base at V and 4 bases at J, leaving 2 bases unmatched. Germline CDR1 and CDR2: LGHDT and YNNKEL (reference sequence). Written as DNA, the CDR3 is TGTGCCAGCAGCCAAGGGCTAGCGGGGGGGTACAATGAGCAGTTCTTC. Translated: CASSQGLAGGYNEQFF.

V and J are TRBV24-1 and TRBJ2-3; TRBD1 might be the D (5 bases). The CDR3 is 15 residues long. Germline V gene data show CDR1 as KGHDR and CDR2 as SFDVKD. Trimming pared 1 base from V and 2 bases from J, leaving 9 bases between. The CDR3 protein is CATSDLQDNTDTQYF. DNA of the CDR3: TGTGCCACCAGTGATTTACAGGACAACACAGATACGCAGTATTTT.

This rearrangement joins TRBV11-3 to TRBJ2-2; D unclear. Germline lookup yields CDR1 SGHNT and CDR2 YENEEA. The CDR3 length is 13 residues. V was clipped by 0 bases and J by 5 bases, with 4 bases between them. For the CDR3, the DNA is TGTGCCAGCAGCTTAGATCTTACCGGGGAGCTGTTTTTT. Translated, it gives CASSLDLTGELFF.

This clone showed up just once. V and J are TRBV19 and TRBJ1-4; 8 positions agree with TRBD1. J was trimmed by 7 bases and V by 5 bases; bases with no gene match: 6. This CDR3 has 14 amino acids. Germline V gene lookup returns CDR1 LNHDA and CDR2 SQIVND (reference sequence). This CDR3 reads CASSVGTGLEKLFF. DNA for the CDR3: TGTGCCAGTAGTGTTGGGACAGGCCTTGAAAAACTGTTTTTT.

This chain links TRBV11-2 with TRBJ1-4; D not resolved. The germline V gene encodes CDR1 SGHAT and CDR2 FQNNGV. The CDR3 has 14 amino acids. V was pared by 1 base and J by 5 bases, with 8 bases between. The DNA of the CDR3 is TGTGCCAGCAGCTTAGTTGGAGCGAATGAAAAACTGTTTTTT. It encodes CASSLVGANEKLFF.

This sequence joins TRBV9 and TRBJ2-7; D perhaps matches TRBD1 (6 bases). V was cut by 3 bases and J by 5 bases, with 15 bases left in between. The CDR3 consists of 14 residues. Germline lookup yields CDR1 SGDLS and CDR2 YYNGEE. The chain's CDR3 is CASSASYRGNEQYF. DNA of the CDR3: TGTGCCAGCAGCGCCTCCTATAGGGGGAACGAGCAGTACTTC.

The chain uses TRBV2 and TRBJ2-2; tentative D call: TRBD1 (6 bases). Trimming shortened V by 5 bases and J by 3 bases, and 10 bases separated the two germline ends. The CDR3 contains 14 residues. CDR1 and CDR2 from the germline V gene are SNHLY and FYNNEI. The CDR3 sequence: CASSQQGDTGELFF. For the CDR3, the DNA is TGTGCCAGCAGTCAACAGGGAGACACCGGGGAGCTGTTTTTT. The full variable domain, completed using reference TRBV2 and TRBJ2-2, is EPEVTQTPSHQVTQMGQEVILRCVPISNHLYFYWYRQILGQKVEFLVSFYNNEISEKSEIFDDQFSVERPDGSNFTLKIRSTKLEDSAMYFCASSQQGDTGELFFGEGSRLTVL.

The V call is TRBV5-4, the J call TRBJ2-5, with 12 bases lining up with TRBD1. The germline gives CDR1 SGHNT, CDR2 YYREEE (reference sequence). The CDR3 contains 15 residues. The V segment lost 5 bases and the J segment 5 bases; nucleotides outside the gene matches: 7. CDR3 coding DNA: TGTGCCAGCAGGCCGGGACAGGGGGCTTGGGAGACCCAGTACTTC. This codes for CASRPGQGAWETQYF.

The chain joins TRBV3-1 (or the pseudogene TRBV3-2) to TRBJ2-7; D may be TRBD1 (6 bases). V was cut by 11 bases and J by 3 bases, with 17 bases left in between. In germline, CDR1 is LGHDT, CDR2 YNNKEL (reference sequence). This CDR3 comprises 13 residues. CDR3 loop: CALRAGELYEQYF. CDR3 bases: TGTGCCCTGAGGGCAGGGGAACTCTACGAGCAGTACTTC.

The CDR3 nucleotides read TGTGCCACCAGTGCCACTACAGGGAACTATGGCTACACCTTC. This encodes CATSATTGNYGYTF. The chain links TRBV24-1 to TRBJ1-2, with a tentative D call TRBD1 (6 bases). Germline V CDR1 and CDR2: KGHDR, SFDVKD. CDR3 size: 14 residues. The V gene lost 5 bases and the J gene lost 2 bases, with 11 bases spanning the gap.

The chain recombines TRBV6-5 with TRBJ1-5; D is possibly TRBD1 (5 bases). This CDR3 region has 15 residues. The germline CDR1 and CDR2 sequences are MNHEY and SVGAGI. The germline V and J ends were trimmed by 6 bases and 5 bases, with 17 bases remaining between them. CDR3 loop: CASRGGADWYQPQHF. CDR3 nucleotides: TGTGCCAGCAGGGGTGGGGCCGACTGGTATCAGCCCCAGCATTTT.

The chain uses TRBV5-1 and TRBJ1-5, with D possibly TRBD1 on 5 matching bases. The CDR3 has 16 residues. Looked up from germline, CDR1 is SGHRS and CDR2 is YFSETQ. V was trimmed by 0 bases and J by 2 bases, leaving 12 bases between them. The CDR3 loop is CASSLDGGFGNQPQHF. The CDR3 bases are TGCGCCAGCAGCTTGGATGGGGGGTTCGGCAATCAGCCCCAGCATTTT.

The V and J genes are TRBV2 and TRBJ2-1; the match to TRBD2 covers 10 bases. The CDR3 covers 15 residues. CDR1 is SNHLY and CDR2 is FYNNEI in the germline V gene. With V trimmed by 6 bases and J by 3 bases, 5 bases remained unmatched. CDR3 loop: CASSWQRGGYNEQFF. The CDR3 region has the DNA TGTGCCAGCAGCTGGCAGCGGGGGGGCTACAATGAGCAGTTCTTC.

This chain links TRBV5-1 with TRBJ1-1, with D uncertain. This CDR3 has 13 amino acids. The germline CDR1 and CDR2 sequences are SGHRS and YFSETQ. V lost 0 bases, J lost 5 bases, and 8 bases lay in between. CDR3 sequence: CASSLDGGTEAFF. For the CDR3, the DNA is TGCGCCAGCAGCTTGGACGGAGGTACTGAAGCTTTCTTT.

The genes are TRBV12-3 or TRBV12-4 and TRBJ2-7, with 7 nucleotides matching TRBD1. The CDR3 length is 12 residues. J was trimmed by 3 bases and V by 5 bases; bases with no gene match: 1. The CDR3 coding sequence is TGTGCCAGCAGTGGGGACAGCTACGAGCAGTACTTC. Translating gives CASSGDSYEQYF.

Here the CDR3 reads CASSQRTTGGNEKLFF. CDR3 sequence (DNA): TGTGCCAGCAGCCAAAGGACCACAGGGGGCAATGAAAAACTGTTTTTT. The chain uses TRBV3-1 (or the pseudogene TRBV3-2) and TRBJ1-4; 9 bases fit TRBD1. V shed 2 bases, J shed 5 bases, and the junction held 6 bases outside the gene matches. CDR1 and CDR2 (germline): LGHDT, YNNKEL (reference sequence). The CDR3 length is 16 residues.

The V gene is TRBV7-2, the J gene TRBJ2-3, with D tentatively TRBD2 (6 bases). The CDR3 runs to 13 residues. Per germline, CDR1 SGHTA and CDR2 FQGNSA. The V end was cut by 0 bases, the J end by 13 bases, with 14 bases between. The CDR3 protein is CASSLARVASEYF. The CDR3 DNA follows: TGTGCCAGCAGCTTAGCGAGAGTGGCTAGCGAGTATTTT.

The genes are TRBV19 and TRBJ2-2; 7 bases line up with TRBD2. Germline V lookup: CDR1 LNHDA, CDR2 SQIVND (reference sequence). Losses at the gene ends were 5 bases for V and 6 bases for J; bases not matched to a gene: 12. The CDR3 consists of 16 residues. The CDR3 bases are TGTGCCAGTAGTCTTCTGACTAGCTCGATGTCCGGGGAGCTGTTTTTT. Translation gives CASSLLTSSMSGELFF.

Remarks on this clone: The same CDR3 is also encoded by other DNA sequences in this sample. The chain carries TRBV3-1 (or the pseudogene TRBV3-2) and TRBJ2-3, with a tentative D call TRBD2 (6 bases). This CDR3 contains 13 residues. Germline CDR1 reads LGHDT; CDR2 reads YNNKEL (reference sequence). Trimming removed 4 bases from V and 3 bases from J, with 8 bases in between. DNA for the CDR3: TGTGCCAGCAGCCTCAGCGGGACAGATACGCAGTATTTT. Encoded protein: CASSLSGTDTQYF.

V usage is TRBV7-8 and J usage is TRBJ2-2; 7 nucleotides align to TRBD1. CDR1 and CDR2 (germline): SGHVS, FQNEAQ. The CDR3 runs to 15 residues. V shed 5 bases, J shed 0 bases, and the junction held 3 bases outside the gene matches. The CDR3 protein is CASSPGTANTGELFF. In DNA form, the CDR3 reads TGTGCCAGCAGCCCAGGGACAGCGAACACCGGGGAGCTGTTTTTT.

J is TRBJ1-1 and V is TRBV14, with TRBD1 matching 9 bases. Germline-derived CDR1 and CDR2 are SGHDN and FVKESK. V lost 6 bases to trimming and J lost 3 bases; unmatched junction nucleotides: 11. The CDR3 is made up of 16 amino acids. The CDR3 reads CASSQSWTGVDTEAFF. The CDR3 DNA reads TGTGCCAGCAGTCAATCATGGACAGGGGTGGACACTGAAGCTTTCTTT.

This chain links TRBV5-1 with TRBJ2-1; TRBD1 aligns across 7 bases. The germline CDR1 and CDR2 sequences are SGHRS and YFSETQ. The V gene end was trimmed by 3 bases and the J gene end by 0 bases; junction bases not matched to a gene: 6. CDR3 size: 16 residues. The CDR3: CASSSEGQSSYNEQFF. The CDR3 nucleotides read TGCGCCAGCAGCTCCGAGGGACAGAGCTCCTACAATGAGCAGTTCTTC. Looking up the rest from reference TRBV5-1 and TRBJ2-1 gives the full variable domain: KAGVTQTPRYLIKTRGQQVTLSCSPISGHRSVSWYQQTPGQGLQFLFEYFSETQRNKGNFPGRFSGRQFSNSRSEMNVSTLELGDSALYLCASSSEGQSSYNEQFFGPGTRLTVL.